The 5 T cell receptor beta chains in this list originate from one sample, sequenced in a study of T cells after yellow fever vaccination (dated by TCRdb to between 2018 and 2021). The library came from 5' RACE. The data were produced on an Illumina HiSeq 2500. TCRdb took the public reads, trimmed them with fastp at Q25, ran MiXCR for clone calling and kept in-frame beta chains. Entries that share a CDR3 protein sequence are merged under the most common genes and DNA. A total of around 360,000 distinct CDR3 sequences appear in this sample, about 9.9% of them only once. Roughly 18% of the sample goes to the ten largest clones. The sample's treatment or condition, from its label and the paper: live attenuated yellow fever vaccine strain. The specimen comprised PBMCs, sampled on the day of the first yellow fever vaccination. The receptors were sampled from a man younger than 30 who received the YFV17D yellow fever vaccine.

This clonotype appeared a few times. CDR3: CASSARQGEAYEQYF. The CDR3 nucleotides are TGCGCCAGCAGCGCCCGACAGGGGGAGGCCTACGAGCAGTACTTC. The chain employs TRBV5-1 and TRBJ2-7; 9 nucleotides line up with TRBD1. Germline CDR1 and CDR2: SGHRS and YFSETQ. The V and J ends lost 4 bases and 2 bases, in that order; junction bases with no gene match: 7. There are 15 residues in the CDR3.

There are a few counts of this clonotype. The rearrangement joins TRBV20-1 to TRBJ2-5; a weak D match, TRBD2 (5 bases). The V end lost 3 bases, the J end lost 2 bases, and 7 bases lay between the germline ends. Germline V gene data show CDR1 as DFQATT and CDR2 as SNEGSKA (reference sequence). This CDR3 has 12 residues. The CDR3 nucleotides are TGCAGTGCTAGGCTAGCTCAAGAGACCCAGTACTTC. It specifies CSARLAQETQYF.

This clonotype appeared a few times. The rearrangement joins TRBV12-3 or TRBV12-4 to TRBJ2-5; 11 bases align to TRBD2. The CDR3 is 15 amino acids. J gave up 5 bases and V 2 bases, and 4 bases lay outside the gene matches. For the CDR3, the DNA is TGTGCCAGCAGTTTAATAGCGGGGGGGCCCGAGACCCAGTACTTC. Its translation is CASSLIAGGPETQYF.

CDR3 residues: CASSLGAVQQETQYF. The CDR3, as DNA: TGCGCCAGCAGCCTAGGGGCAGTCCAGCAAGAGACCCAGTACTTC. The chain couples TRBV4-1 to TRBJ2-5; TRBD1 is a possible D gene (5 bases). V dropped 4 bases and J dropped 2 bases, with 14 bases sitting between them. This CDR3 is 15 amino acids long. CDR1 MGHRA and CDR2 YSYEKL come from the germline V gene.

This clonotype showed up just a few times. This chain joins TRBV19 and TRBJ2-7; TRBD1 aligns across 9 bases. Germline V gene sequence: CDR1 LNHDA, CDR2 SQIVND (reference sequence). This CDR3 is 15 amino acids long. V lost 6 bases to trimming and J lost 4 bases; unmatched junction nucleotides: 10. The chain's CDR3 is CASSLTTGGSYEQYF. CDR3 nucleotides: TGTGCCAGTAGCCTAACAACAGGGGGCTCGTACGAGCAGTACTTC.